The clone carrying this T cell receptor (beta chain) was observed a few times. The V segment lost 4 bases and the J segment 3 bases; nucleotides outside the gene matches: 6. The CDR3 totals 16 residues. Germline loops: CDR1 SGHVS, CDR2 FQNEAQ. The assay was immunoSEQ multiplex PCR, and TCRdb's table has in-frame clones only and misses some. The table has 4,400 or so clones, 86% seen once. This sample was included in a study of immune evolution from preneoplasia to lung adenocarcinoma. Input material: FFPE lung adenocarcinoma in situ tissue. The chain is built from TRBV7-8 and TRBJ1-3; 10 bases match TRBD1. This receptor was obtained from a person between 65 and 80 years old with lung adenocarcinoma. CDR3 region: CASSSRQGASGNTIYF. CDR3 bases: TGTGCCAGCAGCTCTCGACAGGGGGCAAGTGGAAACACCATATATTTT.